Listed here are 27 T cell receptor beta chains from one sample, sequenced in a study of blood T cell repertoires in COVID-19. Profiled with immunoSEQ multiplex PCR; TCRdb holds only in-frame clones, not every one. Of roughly 220,000 clones listed, around four fifths were seen once; the top ten hold approximately 5.1%. The specimen was peripheral blood. Receptor source: an older woman who had recovered from COVID-19.

The CDR3 loop is CASSPSDVGRPNYGYTF. CDR3 coding DNA: TGTGCCAGCAGTCCGTCCGACGTGGGCAGGCCTAACTATGGCTACACCTTC. The chain employs TRBV27 and TRBJ1-2, with no clear D. Germline V gene data show CDR1 as MNHEY and CDR2 as SMNVEV (reference sequence). V gave up 5 bases and J gave up 0 bases, with 19 bases separating them. This CDR3 is 17 amino acids long.

This clone was observed a single time. The chain carries TRBV5-1 and TRBJ2-3; 12 positions match TRBD2. The CDR3 runs 15 residues. With V trimmed by 5 bases and J by 0 bases, 1 base remained unmatched. CDR1 is SGHRS, CDR2 YFSETQ, per germline. The DNA of the CDR3 is TGCGCCAGCAGGCTAGCGGGGGGGAGCACAGATACGCAGTATTTT. Protein: CASRLAGGSTDTQYF.

The genes are TRBV5-1 and TRBJ1-2; a weak D match, TRBD1 (5 bases). The CDR3 is 14 amino acids. Germline lookup yields CDR1 SGHRS and CDR2 YFSETQ. The germline V and J ends were trimmed by 7 bases and 1 base, with 14 bases remaining between them. The chain's CDR3 is CASGPQGFNYGYTF. CDR3 DNA: TGCGCCAGCGGACCCCAGGGCTTTAACTATGGCTACACCTTC.

The chain carries TRBV5-4 and TRBJ1-1; possibly TRBD1 for D (5 bases). CDR3 size: 15 residues. CDR1 is SGHNT and CDR2 is YYREEE in the germline V gene (reference sequence). Trimming removed 0 bases at V and 1 base at J, with 10 bases between. The DNA for the CDR3 is TGTGCCAGCAGCTTGGAGGGGATCTGGAACACTGAAGCTTTCTTT. Translation: CASSLEGIWNTEAFF.

The chain joins TRBV29-1 to TRBJ1-1; 9 bases fit TRBD1. Losses at the gene ends were 6 bases for V and 4 bases for J; bases not matched to a gene: 12. The CDR3 length is 15 residues. Germline CDR1 is SQVTM and CDR2 is ANQGSEA. CDR3: CSVYGTGKDGTEAFF. The CDR3 nucleotides are TGCAGCGTATATGGGACAGGGAAAGATGGCACTGAAGCTTTCTTT.

The gene calls are TRBV5-1 and TRBJ2-7, with D perhaps matching TRBD1 (6 bases). With 0 bases removed from V and 5 bases from J, the gap between germline ends came to 15 bases. The germline V gene encodes CDR1 SGHRS and CDR2 YFSETQ. The CDR3 extends over 15 amino acids. Here the CDR3 DNA reads TGCGCCAGCAGCTTGGGAGTGCAGGGGCGCCACGAGCAGTACTTC. Residues: CASSLGVQGRHEQYF.

The rearrangement joins TRBV19 to TRBJ1-1; 8 nucleotides agree with TRBD1. CDR1 is LNHDA, CDR2 SQIVND, per germline (reference sequence). V dropped 7 bases and J dropped 5; count of bases not matched to a gene: 3. This CDR3 spans 12 amino acids. For the CDR3, the DNA is TGTGCCAGTATGACAGGGGAGACTGAAGCTTTCTTT. It translates to CASMTGETEAFF.

In DNA form, the CDR3 reads TGTGCCAGCTCAGACCAGACTAGTCAGGAGACCCAGTACTTC. This codes for CASSDQTSQETQYF. The V and J genes are TRBV18 and TRBJ2-5; D might be TRBD2 (6 bases). This CDR3 region has 14 residues. The ends were cut back, 5 bases at V and 5 bases at J, with 15 bases in the middle. CDR1 and CDR2 from the germline V gene are KGHSH and LQKENI.

CDR3 nucleotides: TGTGCCAGCAGCTTATGGCGGGGGGGCCAAGAGACCCAGTACTTC. Its protein product is CASSLWRGGQETQYF. The V and J genes are TRBV7-2 and TRBJ2-5; the match to TRBD2 covers 9 bases. The CDR3 spans 15 residues. V shed 2 bases and J 1 base; nucleotides not matched to a gene: 2. Germline values: CDR1 SGHTA, CDR2 FQGNSA. Supplemented by reference TRBV7-2 and TRBJ2-5, the full variable domain reads GAGVSQSPSNKVTEKGKDVELRCDPISGHTALYWYRQSLGQGLEFLIYFQGNSAPDKSGLPSDRFSAERTGGSVSTLTIQRTQQEDSAVYLCASSLWRGGQETQYFGPGTRLLVL.

This clone occurred many times. V gene TRBV29-1 combines with J gene TRBJ1-1; tentatively, D is TRBD1 (6 bases). V was trimmed by 6 bases and J by 0 bases, leaving 23 bases between them. Germline CDR1 is SQVTM and CDR2 is ANQGSEA. This CDR3 contains 17 residues. This CDR3 is CSVGKSPTRGMNTEAFF. The CDR3 bases are TGCAGCGTAGGAAAGTCCCCCACCAGGGGAATGAACACTGAAGCTTTCTTT.

The rearrangement uses TRBV6-2 or TRBV6-3 and TRBJ2-1; 7 bases align to TRBD2. Germline loops: CDR1 MNHEY, CDR2 SVGEGT. Trimming cost V 6 bases and J 8 bases; bases outside gene matches: 13. The CDR3 is 15 residues long. CDR3 in amino acids: CASSQGLLWFDEQFF. The CDR3 DNA reads as TGTGCCAGCAGCCAGGGACTATTATGGTTCGATGAGCAGTTCTTC.

This clone occurred many times. The V call is TRBV7-9, the J call TRBJ1-1; weak D call: TRBD1 (5 bases). The ends were cut back, 7 bases at V and 11 bases at J, with 14 bases in the middle. This CDR3 is 11 amino acids long. The germline gives CDR1 SEHNR, CDR2 FQNEAQ (reference sequence). The CDR3 protein is CASMAGDGAFF. The DNA of the CDR3 is TGTGCCAGCATGGCGGGGGATGGGGCTTTCTTT.

The table lists this clone with a count of one. The chain uses TRBV7-9 and TRBJ2-2; 8 bases map to TRBD2. The J segment lost 7 bases and the V segment lost 5 bases, leaving 9 bases of the junction unmatched. The CDR3 contains 15 residues. Germline-derived CDR1 and CDR2 are SEHNR and FQNEAQ (reference sequence). CDR3 sequence (DNA): TGTGCCAGCAGCCCCGCGACGGGGGGGCTCGGGGAGCTGTTTTTT. Translation: CASSPATGGLGELFF.

The rearrangement joins TRBV12-3 or TRBV12-4 to TRBJ2-5, with D perhaps matching TRBD2 (6 bases). CDR3 length equals 13 residues. Trimming pared 2 bases from V and 9 bases from J, leaving 13 bases between. CDR3 region: CASSLQGGVPQYF. The CDR3 coding sequence is TGTGCCAGCAGTTTACAGGGCGGGGTGCCCCAGTACTTC.

The chain employs TRBV27 and TRBJ1-2, with D unresolved. V dropped 3 bases and J dropped 4 bases, with 15 bases sitting between them. The CDR3 has 15 residues. In germline, CDR1 is MNHEY, CDR2 SMNVEV (reference sequence). As DNA, the CDR3 is TGTGCCAGCAGTTTGACGCCAGGACTTAGCTATGGCTACACCTTC. Residues: CASSLTPGLSYGYTF.

The gene calls are TRBV5-4 and TRBJ2-7; 7 bases agree with TRBD1. This CDR3 has 13 residues. The J segment lost 5 bases and the V segment lost 2 bases, leaving 4 bases of the junction unmatched. Germline assignment: CDR1 SGHNT and CDR2 YYREEE (reference sequence). CDR3 in DNA: TGTGCCAGCAGCTTAGACAGGGAAGACGAGCAGTACTTC. The encoded protein is CASSLDREDEQYF.

The V gene is TRBV29-1, the J gene TRBJ2-5, with 7 bases lining up with TRBD2. Germline CDR1 reads SQVTM; CDR2 reads ANQGSEA. The CDR3 consists of 15 residues. V shed 4 bases and J 7 bases; nucleotides not matched to a gene: 15. The CDR3: CSVVRGGEVSGTQYF. DNA for the CDR3: TGCAGCGTTGTCCGTGGGGGGGAGGTATCAGGGACCCAGTACTTC.

J is TRBJ2-7 and V is TRBV11-2; D is unresolved. Trimming took off 3 bases at V and 6 bases at J, with 15 bases between the two ends. This CDR3 has 14 amino acids. Germline CDR1 is SGHAT and CDR2 is FQNNGV. Here the CDR3 DNA reads TGTGCCAGCAGCTTTGTACGCGGCGGCGGCGAGCAGTACTTC. Its protein is CASSFVRGGGEQYF.

CDR3 DNA: TGTGCCAGCAGTCCGGGACTAGCAGCAGATACGCAGTATTTT. This sequence encodes CASSPGLAADTQYF. The chain employs TRBV7-9 and TRBJ2-3, with 9 bases identical to TRBD2. The CDR3 has 14 amino acids. With V trimmed by 6 bases and J by 4 bases, 5 bases remained unmatched. CDR1 and CDR2 from the germline V gene are SEHNR and FQNEAQ (reference sequence).

The chain uses TRBV5-1 and TRBJ2-1; TRBD2 matches 15 bases. V lost 3 bases and J lost 4; bases outside the gene matches: 5. The CDR3 length is 17 residues. The V gene's germline CDR1 is SGHRS and CDR2 YFSETQ. DNA for the CDR3: TGCGCCAGCAGCTCCGGACTAGCGGGGGGGCTTTACAATGAGCAGTTCTTC. Its translation is CASSSGLAGGLYNEQFF.

CDR3 DNA sequence: TGTGCCAGCAGTCCGGGACAGGACTATGGCTACACCTTC. It yields the protein CASSPGQDYGYTF. This chain uses TRBV12-3 or TRBV12-4 with TRBJ1-2; 8 positions match TRBD1. V shed 5 bases, J shed 3 bases, and the junction held 2 bases outside the gene matches. The CDR3 spans 13 residues.

The V and J genes are TRBV6-5 and TRBJ2-1, with 9 bases identical to TRBD2. J lost 6 bases, V lost 8 bases, and 8 bases had no gene match. In germline, CDR1 is MNHEY, CDR2 SVGAGI. The CDR3 is 14 residues long. This chain's CDR3 is CASADAGGLNEQFF. The DNA of the CDR3 is TGTGCCAGCGCGGATGCGGGGGGGCTCAATGAGCAGTTCTTC.

This sequence joins TRBV3-1 (or the pseudogene TRBV3-2) and TRBJ1-2, with D tentatively TRBD1 (6 bases). The V end was cut by 3 bases, the J end by 3 bases, with 17 bases between. This CDR3 contains 16 residues. Germline V CDR1 and CDR2: LGHDT, YNNKEL (reference sequence). The CDR3 sequence: CASSQPAGARDYGYTF. CDR3 nucleotide sequence: TGTGCCAGCAGCCAGCCCGCAGGGGCGAGAGACTATGGCTACACCTTC.

The chain carries TRBV9 and TRBJ2-3, with no clear D. The germline V and J ends were trimmed by 0 bases and 4 bases, with 12 bases remaining between them. The length of the CDR3 is 15 residues. Germline assignment: CDR1 SGDLS and CDR2 YYNGEE. The CDR3 DNA reads as TGTGCCAGCAGCGTAGGTACCCCTAGAGCAGATACGCAGTATTTT. Its protein is CASSVGTPRADTQYF.

The chain combines TRBV15 with TRBJ1-4; tentative D call: TRBD1 (5 bases). The V gene lost 3 bases and the J gene lost 6 bases, with 14 bases spanning the gap. This CDR3 spans 15 amino acids. Germline V gene lookup returns CDR1 LNHNV and CDR2 YYDKDF (reference sequence). As DNA, the CDR3 is TGTGCCACCAGCAGGAATAGACAGATGGATGAAAAACTGTTTTTT. Residues: CATSRNRQMDEKLFF. The full variable domain, with the rest looked up from reference TRBV15 and TRBJ1-4, is DAMVIQNPRYQVTQFGKPVTLSCSQTLNHNVMYWYQQKSSQAPKLLFHYYDKDFNNEADTPDNFQSRRPNTSFCFLDIRSPGLGDTAMYLCATSRNRQMDEKLFFGSGTQLSVL.

The J gene is TRBJ1-4, the V gene TRBV19; 7 bases align to TRBD1. Trimming cost V 3 bases and J 8 bases; bases outside gene matches: 9. The CDR3 totals 15 residues. Germline CDR1 and CDR2: LNHDA and SQIVND (reference sequence). The CDR3 nucleotides are TGTGCCAGTAGTATTATTGGGACAGAAAAAGAAAAACTGTTTTTT. Protein sequence: CASSIIGTEKEKLFF.

The sample holds a few counts of this clone. The rearrangement uses TRBV10-3 and TRBJ2-1; 7 nucleotides align to TRBD2. The CDR3 loop spans 13 amino acids. CDR1 is ENHRY, CDR2 SYGVKD, per germline. V was clipped by 8 bases and J by 7 bases; unmatched bases: 8. The CDR3 protein is CAIGREWLNEQFF. Written as DNA, the CDR3 is TGTGCCATCGGGCGGGAGTGGTTGAATGAGCAGTTCTTC.